These T cell receptor beta chains were read from a single sample in a study of beta chain features in type 1 diabetes. Profiling relied on immunoSEQ multiplex PCR, and the TCRdb table lists in-frame clones only, not all of them. This table holds around 250,000 clones, more than 65% found once. What was sequenced was naive CD4+ T cells from blood. These receptors came from a man aged 25-45 years in good health. The CDR3 runs from the conserved cysteine through the conserved F or W. A D gene is named only where the DNA matches it firmly. Expanded clones get a size class; other rows say once, few or many, or leave the size out.

J gene,D gene,V gene,clone size,CDR3 protein,CDR3 DNA
TRBJ1-2,TRBD1,TRBV9,.,CASSVTSGTESYGYTF,TGTGCCAGCAGCGTTACCTCCGGGACAGAAAGCTATGGCTACACCTTC
TRBJ2-1,TRBD2,TRBV4-1,.,CASSQVAGAYNEQFF,TGCGCCAGCAGCCAGGTAGCGGGCGCTTACAATGAGCAGTTCTTC
TRBJ2-2,.,TRBV29-1,once,CSVVGILTGELFF,TGCAGCGTTGTTGGTATACTAACCGGGGAGCTGTTTTTT
TRBJ2-1,.,TRBV20-1,.,CSARFDEQFF,TGCAGTGCTAGATTCGATGAGCAGTTCTTC
TRBJ2-2,.,TRBV30,.,CAWSVGGPTGELFF,TGTGCCTGGAGTGTAGGAGGGCCCACCGGGGAGCTGTTTTTT
TRBJ2-5,.,TRBV10-3,.,CAISGDQETQYF,TGTGCCATCTCGGGAGACCAAGAGACCCAGTACTTC
TRBJ1-2,.,TRBV30,.,CAWSVTLNPSGYTF,TGTGCCTGGAGTGTAACGCTGAATCCGAGTGGCTACACCTTC
TRBJ2-3,.,TRBV9,.,CASSRGNTDTQYF,TGTGCCAGCAGCCGGGGGAACACAGATACGCAGTATTTT
TRBJ2-5,.,TRBV2,.,CASSAGYLQETQYF,TGTGCCAGCAGTGCAGGGTACTTACAAGAGACCCAGTACTTC
TRBJ2-3,.,TRBV11-2,once,CASSRTRTYSTDTQYF,TGTGCCAGCAGCCGAACCAGGACGTATAGCACAGATACGCAGTATTTT
TRBJ2-7,TRBD1,TRBV4-3,once,CASSHLDREGHEQYF,TGCGCCAGCAGCCACTTGGACAGGGAAGGACACGAGCAGTACTTC
TRBJ2-2,.,TRBV28,.,CASSPITTGELFF,TGTGCCAGCAGTCCCATAACTACCGGGGAGCTGTTTTTT
TRBJ2-1,.,TRBV5-1,.,CASRLRTRERRQFF,TGCGCCAGCAGGCTCCGCACACGGGAACGGAGGCAGTTCTTC
TRBJ2-1,TRBD2,TRBV29-1,few,CSARPGTSGNNEQFF,TGCAGCGCCCGACCCGGGACTAGCGGTAACAATGAGCAGTTCTTC
TRBJ2-5,.,TRBV5-6,.,CASSLSQFQETQYF,TGTGCCAGCAGCTTGTCACAGTTCCAAGAGACCCAGTACTTC
TRBJ2-3,TRBD2,TRBV7-9,once,CASSLALVAGNTDTQYF,TGTGCCAGCAGCTTAGCGCTGGTAGCGGGGAACACAGATACGCAGTATTTT
TRBJ2-6,.,TRBV4-3,.,CASSHQMSSGANVLTF,TGCGCCAGCAGCCACCAGATGAGCTCTGGGGCCAACGTCCTGACTTTC
TRBJ2-7,TRBD1,TRBV30,.,CAWNRDRDYEQYF,TGTGCCTGGAACCGGGACAGGGACTACGAGCAGTACTTC
TRBJ2-6,TRBD1,TRBV29-1,.,CSVEGRQGRGSGANVLTF,TGCAGCGTTGAAGGAAGACAGGGCCGTGGGTCTGGGGCCAACGTCCTGACTTTC
TRBJ1-2,TRBD1,TRBV30,few,CAWSEDRNYGYTF,TGTGCCTGGAGCGAGGACAGGAACTATGGCTACACCTTC
TRBJ2-1,TRBD2,TRBV30,.,CAWSVQLAGPYNEQFF,TGTGCCTGGAGTGTACAGCTAGCGGGACCCTACAATGAGCAGTTCTTC
TRBJ2-3,TRBD2,TRBV29-1,.,CSGSTSGRVTDTQYF,TGCAGCGGTTCAACTAGCGGGAGAGTGACAGATACGCAGTATTTT
TRBJ2-3,TRBD2,TRBV30,few,CAWSVLAGATDTQYF,TGTGCCTGGAGTGTACTAGCGGGTGCAACAGATACGCAGTATTTT
TRBJ2-1,.,TRBV15,once,CATSSMGSYNEQFF,TGTGCCACCAGCAGCATGGGTTCCTACAATGAGCAGTTCTTC
TRBJ2-5,.,TRBV7-7,.,CASSLSTGQETQYF,TGTGCCAGCAGCTTATCGACAGGCCAAGAGACCCAGTACTTC
TRBJ2-1,.,TRBV7-9,once,CASTLPGSYNEQFF,TGTGCCAGCACCCTCCCGGGCTCCTACAATGAGCAGTTCTTC
TRBJ1-2,TRBD1,TRBV9,few,CASSVGTVYGYTF,TGTGCCAGCAGCGTGGGGACAGTCTATGGCTACACCTTC
TRBJ2-3,.,TRBV6-5,.,CASSQRKGTDTQYF,TGTGCCAGCAGTCAACGGAAAGGCACAGATACGCAGTATTTT
TRBJ2-2,.,TRBV4-3,.,CASSRKLSGELFF,TGCGCCAGCAGCAGAAAGCTTTCCGGGGAGCTGTTTTTT
TRBJ1-6,TRBD1,TRBV7-9,few,CASSVGQGAEALHF,TGTGCCAGCAGCGTGGGACAGGGGGCCGAGGCCCTCCACTTT